This T cell receptor (beta chain) was sequenced for a study of cytomegalovirus exposure and HLA in healthy donors. Turning to the study itself: Prior work identified about 120 million unique TCR beta sequences in about 179 million T cells.

J was trimmed by 3 bases and V by 3 bases; bases with no gene match: 2. The CDR3 contains 14 residues. Germline CDR1 is SGDLS and CDR2 is YYNGEE. A multiplex PCR was run with 60 Vbeta primers and 13 Jbeta primers. TCRdb keeps only in-frame clones here, not all; method: immunoSEQ multiplex PCR. The sample lists 200,000 to 250,000 clones, approximately 80% seen once, with 0.2% to 0.25% in the top ten. The source material was PBMCs. The chain couples TRBV9 to TRBJ2-3; 9 nucleotides align to TRBD1. The receptor comes from a girl aged 2 to 10 in good health and CMV-seronegative. CDR3 residues: CASSGGQGTDTQYF. CDR3 in DNA: TGTGCCAGCAGCGGGGGACAGGGAACAGATACGCAGTATTTT.